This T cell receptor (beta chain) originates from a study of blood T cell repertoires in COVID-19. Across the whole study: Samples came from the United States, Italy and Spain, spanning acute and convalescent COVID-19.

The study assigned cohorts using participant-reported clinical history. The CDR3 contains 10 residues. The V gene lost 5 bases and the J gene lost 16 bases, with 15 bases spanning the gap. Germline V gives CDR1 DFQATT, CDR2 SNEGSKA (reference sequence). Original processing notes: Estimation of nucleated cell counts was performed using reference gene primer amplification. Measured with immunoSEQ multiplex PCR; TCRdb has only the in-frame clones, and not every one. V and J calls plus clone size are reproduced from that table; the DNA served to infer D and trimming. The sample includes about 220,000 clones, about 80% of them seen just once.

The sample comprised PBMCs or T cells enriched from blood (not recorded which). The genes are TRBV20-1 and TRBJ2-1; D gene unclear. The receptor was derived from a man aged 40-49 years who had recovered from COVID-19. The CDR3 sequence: CSAGPLVAFF. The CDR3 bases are TGCAGTGCTGGTCCTTTGGTGGCCTTCTTC.